Listed below are T cell receptor beta chains from one sample, sequenced in a study of T cells expressing NK-cell markers. TCRdb processed the 5' RACE reads again and assigns one entry to each CDR3 protein, with no DNA. Here the sample table reports about 180,000 distinct CDR3 sequences. The specimen was blood T cells: a sorted CD56 or NKG2C T cell subset, CD4+ or CD8+ T cells, or bulk PBMC T cells (not recorded which). The receptor set was obtained from a man between 18 and 69 years old in good health. The CDR3 runs from the conserved cysteine through the conserved F or W.

TRBJ2-7	TRBV14	CASSHPGREQYF
TRBJ1-5	TRBV7-9	CATNGDSNQPQHF
TRBJ2-1	TRBV27	CASSAQGEYEQFF
TRBJ2-1	TRBV2	CASPSGSDEQFF
TRBJ1-5	TRBV20-1	CSARSLEPQHF
TRBJ1-1	TRBV19	CASSPLGGAHTEAFF
TRBJ1-4	TRBV3-1	CASSQAINPDDREKLFF
TRBJ2-7	TRBV24-1	CATSDGQIGYYEQYF
TRBJ2-1	TRBV27	CASSLRGRLNPGEQFF
TRBJ2-7	TRBV7-2	CASSPLSGGRYEQYF
TRBJ1-2	TRBV7-6	CASSLARIGGYTF
TRBJ1-1	TRBV6-5	CASSYGENTEAFF